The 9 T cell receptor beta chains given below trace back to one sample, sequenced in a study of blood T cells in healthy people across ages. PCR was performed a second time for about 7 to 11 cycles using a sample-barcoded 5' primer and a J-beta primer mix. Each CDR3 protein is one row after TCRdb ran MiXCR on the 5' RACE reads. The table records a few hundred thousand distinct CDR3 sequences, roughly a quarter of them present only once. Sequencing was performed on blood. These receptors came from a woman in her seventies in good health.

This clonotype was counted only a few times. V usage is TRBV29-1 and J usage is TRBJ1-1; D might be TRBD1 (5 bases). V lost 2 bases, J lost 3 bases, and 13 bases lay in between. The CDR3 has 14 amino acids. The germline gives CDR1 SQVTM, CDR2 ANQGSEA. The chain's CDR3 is CSVESRGRYTEAFF. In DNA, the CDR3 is TGCAGCGTTGAAAGTCGGGGGAGGTACACTGAAGCTTTCTTT.

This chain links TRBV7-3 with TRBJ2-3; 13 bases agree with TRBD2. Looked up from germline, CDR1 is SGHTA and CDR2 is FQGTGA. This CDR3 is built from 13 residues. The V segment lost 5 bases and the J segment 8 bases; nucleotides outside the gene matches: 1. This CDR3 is CASSRLAGGTQYF. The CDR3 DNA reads TGTGCCAGCAGCCGACTAGCGGGGGGTACGCAGTATTTT.

CDR3 residues: CSARATTGTGELFF. The CDR3 nucleotides read TGCAGTGCTAGAGCAACCACAGGGACCGGGGAGCTGTTTTTT. This chain joins TRBV20-1 and TRBJ2-2, with D possibly TRBD1 on 6 matching bases. Trimming shortened V by 1 base and J by 5 bases, and 11 bases separated the two germline ends. In germline, CDR1 is DFQATT, CDR2 SNEGSKA (reference sequence). The CDR3 has 14 amino acids.

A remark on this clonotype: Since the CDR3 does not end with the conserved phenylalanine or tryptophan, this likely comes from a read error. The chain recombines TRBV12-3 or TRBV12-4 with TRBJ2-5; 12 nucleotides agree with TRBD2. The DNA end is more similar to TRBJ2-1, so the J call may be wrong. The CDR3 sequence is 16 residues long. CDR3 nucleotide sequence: TGTGCCAGCAGTTTCCCGACTAGCGGGGGAGGAAATGAGCAGTTCCTC. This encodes CASSFPTSGGGNEQFL.

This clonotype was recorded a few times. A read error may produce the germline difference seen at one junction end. In DNA form, the CDR3 reads TGCGCCAGCTATTTGAGCGGGGGGGCCAAAGATACGCAGTATTTT. As protein: CASYLSGGAKDTQYF. V usage is TRBV18 and J usage is TRBJ2-3, with TRBD2 matching 10 bases. Per the germline V gene, CDR1 is KGHSH and CDR2 is LQKENI. This CDR3 is 15 amino acids long.

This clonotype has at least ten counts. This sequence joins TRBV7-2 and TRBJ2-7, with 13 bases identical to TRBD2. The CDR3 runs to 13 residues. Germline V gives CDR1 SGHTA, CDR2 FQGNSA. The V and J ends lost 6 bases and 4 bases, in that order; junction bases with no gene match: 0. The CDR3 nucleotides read TGTGCCAGCAGACTAGCGGGGGGGTACGAGCAGTACTTC. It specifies CASRLAGGYEQYF.

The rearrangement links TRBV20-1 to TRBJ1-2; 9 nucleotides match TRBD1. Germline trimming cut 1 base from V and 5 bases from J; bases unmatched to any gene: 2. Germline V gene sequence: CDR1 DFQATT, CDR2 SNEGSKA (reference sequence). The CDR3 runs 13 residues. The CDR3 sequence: CSARVQGAYGYTF. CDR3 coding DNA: TGCAGTGCTAGAGTACAGGGGGCGTATGGCTACACCTTC.

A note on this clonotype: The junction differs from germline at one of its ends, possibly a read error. The CDR3 sequence is CPSSYSVPTENEKLFF. Written as DNA, the CDR3 is TGTCCCAGCAGTTACTCGGTACCCACCGAAAATGAAAAACTGTTTTTT. The rearrangement uses TRBV6-5 and TRBJ1-4, with D unresolved. Germline V gene sequence: CDR1 MNHEY, CDR2 SVGAGI. The CDR3 is made up of 16 amino acids.

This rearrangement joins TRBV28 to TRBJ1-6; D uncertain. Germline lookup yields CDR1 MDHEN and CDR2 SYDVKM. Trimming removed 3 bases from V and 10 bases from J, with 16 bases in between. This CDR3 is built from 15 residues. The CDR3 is CASSLGPIGESPLHF. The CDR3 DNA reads TGTGCCAGCAGTTTGGGTCCTATCGGGGAGTCACCCCTCCACTTT.